The entry that follows covers one TCR beta chain sequence. Its antigen remains undetermined. Base qualities are not provided; no much larger clone lies one nucleotide away. The library relied on 5' RACE. Sequencing was performed on an Illumina HiSeq 2500. A second PCR of about 6 to 11 cycles was run with a J-beta primer mix and a sample-barcoded 5' primer. A unique molecular identifier was introduced onto each TCR beta cDNA molecule by a template-switch 5' adaptor carrying 12 random nucleotides. Each sample yielded at least 3 million CDR3-containing paired-end reads. All of the RNA was converted into first-strand cDNA using the Mint cDNA synthesis kit, with a TRBC-specific oligonucleotide serving as the primer. Following uracil-DNA glycosylase treatment, a first 18-cycle PCR with universal primers M1SS and BC2_uni_R was performed on all cDNA. For the original study's pipeline: Each sample was normalized by randomly selecting 1 million high-quality reads, each carrying a distinct molecular identifier. Reads with shared molecular identifiers were discarded instead of being binned into consensus sequences. MiTCR, run with a Q25 quality threshold and the strictest error-elimination algorithm, handled CDR3 identification, clonotype clustering and error correction. A nonparametric unseen species model using Euler transformation provided a lower-bound estimate of total TCR beta diversity. TCRdb took the public reads, trimmed them with fastp at Q25, ran MiXCR for clone calling and kept in-frame beta chains. Every entry covers one CDR3 protein and lists the most common genes and DNA from its rows. The V and J calls and clone size come from TCRdb's table, not from the authors' own analysis. This sample is represented by roughly 1.6 million distinct CDR3 sequences; about 32% of them were singletons. The ten largest account for roughly 12% of the sample.

These data belong to a study of blood T cells in healthy people across ages (dated by TCRdb to between 2015 and 2017). A note on the overall study: Template switching captured roughly one uniquely barcoded TCR beta cDNA molecule per two T cells in model experiments. For two donors (one aged 18 to 30 and one aged 80 or older), the study analyzed two additional independent replicas of 1 million unique cDNA reads from the same blood draw. To avoid experimental bias, donors of different ages were randomly spread across the sequencing lanes. The study measured age-related changes in TCR beta repertoire diversity using deep sequencing normalized with unique cDNA molecular identifiers. The donors were divided into four age groups: young (average about 16 years), middle-aged (about 39), aged (roughly 60) and long-lived (82). Overall study outcomes, separate from this receptor: Total diversity estimates from one million sequenced T cells were considered lower bounds and underestimates. There was a strong correlation between observed TCR beta diversity and the percentage of naive T cells measured by flow cytometry. Because profiling used bulk unsorted PBMCs, naive and antigen-experienced compartments could not be compared conclusively. Because the CMV infection status of the donors was unknown, age-related changes in expanded clonotypes may potentially have been confounded. As age increased, observed TCR beta diversity per million T cells dropped in a roughly linear way, and a significant reduction was already evident by age 40. Compared with the aged group, the long-lived group had more naive CD4+ T cells, fewer expanded clones and increased TCR diversity, suggesting age selection.

CDR1 and CDR2, per the germline V gene (reference sequence), are MNHEY and SMNVEV. Including the terminal cysteine and phenylalanine, the CDR3 comprises 14 residues. The sequence is cut down to CDR3 DNA, 42 bases in frame from base 1. The approximately 39 donors, aged about 6 to 100 years, were systemically healthy Caucasian individuals from Russia. Approximately 11 milliliters of peripheral blood were drawn from each donor into EDTA-treated Vacutainer tubes. Ficoll-Paque density-gradient centrifugation was used to isolate PBMCs, with at least 7 million per sample. Trizol reagent was used to extract total RNA from PBMCs, with at least 5.5 micrograms per sample. For every donor, an aliquot of PBMCs went through flow cytometry to measure the percentages of naive CD45RAhigh/CD27high T cells.

Sequenced: blood. The sequence derives from a woman in her 30s in good health. The rearranged chain carries TRBV27 and TRBJ2-5; the D gene is perhaps TRBD2, from 6 matching bases. The DNA end is a closer match to TRBJ2-7, so the J assignment may be wrong. The DNA is as follows: TGTGCCAGCAGTCCACTGGGACTTCCCTCCGAGCAGTACTTC. Translated, this is CASSPLGLPSEQYF.